The subject of this entry is one TCR beta chain. Antigen unknown. This sample is part of a study of post-analysis software for immune sequencing data. Study-level background: Disease courses included relapsing-remitting, secondary progressive and progressive-relapsing multiple sclerosis.

Study-wide points: Several TRBV segments, TRBV5-6, TRBV5-1 and TRBV20-1 among them, were found more frequent in patients than controls.

Researchers reported that TCR beta cDNA libraries carried unique molecular identifiers. TCRdb fed the PCR reads into MiXCR, producing one record per CDR3 protein. This table has roughly 410,000 distinct CDR3 sequences, around 37% appearing once. The CDR3 runs to 14 residues. In germline, CDR1 is DFQATT, CDR2 SNEGSKA (reference sequence). V lost 4 bases and J lost 2, with 14 bases in between. The chain has TRBV20-1 and TRBJ2-5, with a possible D match to TRBD1 (6 bases). The sequence was obtained from a girl aged 5-17 years with multiple sclerosis. Sequencing used blood. The CDR3 spells CSATHRQGQETQYF. The CDR3 bases are TGCAGTGCTACACACCGGCAGGGGCAAGAGACCCAGTACTTC.